The source of this TCR beta chain is a study of T cell responses to AZD1222 COVID-19 vaccine. Trimming cost V 9 bases and J 5 bases, with 14 bases left between them. This CDR3 contains 14 residues. Germline-derived CDR1 and CDR2 are MDHEN and SYDVKM. Method: immunoSEQ multiplex PCR; TCRdb's copy keeps in-frame clones and lacks some. The table lists more than 95,000 clones, around 90% of them singletons, with around 9.6% in the top ten. The chain has TRBV28 and TRBJ1-6, with D unclear. The source was peripheral blood, collected on day 0 of AZD1222 vaccination. The TCR was taken from an adult in good health. The CDR3 loop reads CASSPHGNNSPLHF. The CDR3 DNA is TGTGCCAGTTCCCCGCACGGTAATAATTCACCCCTCCACTTT.